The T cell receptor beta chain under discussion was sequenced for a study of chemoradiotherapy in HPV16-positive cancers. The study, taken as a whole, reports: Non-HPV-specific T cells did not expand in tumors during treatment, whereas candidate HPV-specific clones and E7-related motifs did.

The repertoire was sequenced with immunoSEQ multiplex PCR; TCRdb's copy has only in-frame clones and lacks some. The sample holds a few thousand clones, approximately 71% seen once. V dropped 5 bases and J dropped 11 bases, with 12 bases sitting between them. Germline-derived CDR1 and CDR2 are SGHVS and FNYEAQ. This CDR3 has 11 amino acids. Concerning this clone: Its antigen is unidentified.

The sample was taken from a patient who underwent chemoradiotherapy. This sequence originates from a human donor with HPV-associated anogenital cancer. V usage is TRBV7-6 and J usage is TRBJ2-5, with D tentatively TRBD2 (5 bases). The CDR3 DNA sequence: TGTGCCAGCAGCCCCGGACTGCGGCAGTACTTC. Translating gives CASSPGLRQYF.